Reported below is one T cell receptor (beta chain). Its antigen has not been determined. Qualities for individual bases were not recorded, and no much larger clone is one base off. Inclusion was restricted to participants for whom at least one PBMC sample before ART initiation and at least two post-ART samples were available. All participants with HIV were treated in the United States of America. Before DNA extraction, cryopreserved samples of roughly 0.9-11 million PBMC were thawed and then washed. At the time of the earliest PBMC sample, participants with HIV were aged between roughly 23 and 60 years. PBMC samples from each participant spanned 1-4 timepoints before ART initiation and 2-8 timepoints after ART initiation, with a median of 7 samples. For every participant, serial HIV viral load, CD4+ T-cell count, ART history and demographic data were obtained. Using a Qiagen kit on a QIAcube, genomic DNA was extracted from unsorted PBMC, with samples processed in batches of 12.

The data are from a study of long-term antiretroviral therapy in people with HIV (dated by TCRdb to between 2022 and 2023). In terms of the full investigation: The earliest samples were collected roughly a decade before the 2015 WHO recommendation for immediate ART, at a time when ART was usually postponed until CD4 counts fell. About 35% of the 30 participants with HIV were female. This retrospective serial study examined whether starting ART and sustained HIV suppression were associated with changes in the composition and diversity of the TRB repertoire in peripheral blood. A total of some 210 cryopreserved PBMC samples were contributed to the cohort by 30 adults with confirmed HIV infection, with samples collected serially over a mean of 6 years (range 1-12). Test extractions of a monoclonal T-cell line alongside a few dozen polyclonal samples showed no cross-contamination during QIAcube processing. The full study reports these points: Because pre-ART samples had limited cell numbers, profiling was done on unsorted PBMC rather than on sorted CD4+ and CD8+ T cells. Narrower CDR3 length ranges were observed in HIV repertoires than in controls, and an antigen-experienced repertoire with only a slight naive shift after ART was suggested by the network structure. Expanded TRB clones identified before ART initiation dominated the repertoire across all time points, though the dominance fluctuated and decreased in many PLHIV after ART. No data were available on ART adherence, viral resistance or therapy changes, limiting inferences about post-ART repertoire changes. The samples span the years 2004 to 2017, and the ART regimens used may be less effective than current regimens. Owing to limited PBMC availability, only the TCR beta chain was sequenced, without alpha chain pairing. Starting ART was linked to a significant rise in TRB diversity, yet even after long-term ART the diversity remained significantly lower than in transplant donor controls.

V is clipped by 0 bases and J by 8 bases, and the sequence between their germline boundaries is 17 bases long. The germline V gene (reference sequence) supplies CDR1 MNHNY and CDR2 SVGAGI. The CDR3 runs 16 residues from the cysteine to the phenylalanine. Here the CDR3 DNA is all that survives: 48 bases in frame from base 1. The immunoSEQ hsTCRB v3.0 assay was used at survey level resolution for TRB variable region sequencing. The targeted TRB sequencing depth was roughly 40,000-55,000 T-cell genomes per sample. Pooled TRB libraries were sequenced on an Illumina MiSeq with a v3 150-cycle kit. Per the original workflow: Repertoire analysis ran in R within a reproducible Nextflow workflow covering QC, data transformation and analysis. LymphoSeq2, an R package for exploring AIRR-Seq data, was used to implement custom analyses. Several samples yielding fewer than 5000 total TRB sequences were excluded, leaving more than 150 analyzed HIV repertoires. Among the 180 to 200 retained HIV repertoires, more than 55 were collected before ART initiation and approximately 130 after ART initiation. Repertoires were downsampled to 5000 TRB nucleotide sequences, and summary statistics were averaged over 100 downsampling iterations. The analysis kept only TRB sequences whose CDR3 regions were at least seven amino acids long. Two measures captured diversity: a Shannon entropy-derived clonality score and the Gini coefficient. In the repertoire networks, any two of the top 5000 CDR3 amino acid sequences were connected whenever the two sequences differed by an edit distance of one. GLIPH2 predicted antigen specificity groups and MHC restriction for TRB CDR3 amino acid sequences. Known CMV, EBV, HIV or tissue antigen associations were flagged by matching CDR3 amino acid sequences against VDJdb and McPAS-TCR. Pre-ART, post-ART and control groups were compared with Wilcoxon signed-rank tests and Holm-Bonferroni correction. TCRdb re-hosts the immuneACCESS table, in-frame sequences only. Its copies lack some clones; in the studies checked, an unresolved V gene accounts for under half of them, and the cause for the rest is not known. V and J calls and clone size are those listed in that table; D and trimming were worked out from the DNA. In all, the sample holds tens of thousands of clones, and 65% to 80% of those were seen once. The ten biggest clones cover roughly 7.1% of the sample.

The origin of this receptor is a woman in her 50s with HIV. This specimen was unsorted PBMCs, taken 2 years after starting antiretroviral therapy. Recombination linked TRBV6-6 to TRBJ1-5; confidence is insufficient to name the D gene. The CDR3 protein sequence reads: CASSYSIAVTGEPQHF. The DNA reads TGTGCCAGCAGTTACTCGATTGCCGTCACGGGAGAGCCCCAGCATTTT.